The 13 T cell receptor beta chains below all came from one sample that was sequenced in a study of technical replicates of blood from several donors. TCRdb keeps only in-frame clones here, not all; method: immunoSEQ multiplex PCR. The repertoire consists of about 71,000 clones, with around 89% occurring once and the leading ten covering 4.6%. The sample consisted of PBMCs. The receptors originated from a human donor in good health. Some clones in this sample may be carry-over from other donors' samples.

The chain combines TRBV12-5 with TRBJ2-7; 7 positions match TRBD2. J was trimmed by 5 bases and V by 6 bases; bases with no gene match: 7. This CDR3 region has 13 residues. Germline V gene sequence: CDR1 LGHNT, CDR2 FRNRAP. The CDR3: CASGLGGIDEQYF. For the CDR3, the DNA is TGTGCTAGTGGCCTGGGGGGGATCGACGAGCAGTACTTC.

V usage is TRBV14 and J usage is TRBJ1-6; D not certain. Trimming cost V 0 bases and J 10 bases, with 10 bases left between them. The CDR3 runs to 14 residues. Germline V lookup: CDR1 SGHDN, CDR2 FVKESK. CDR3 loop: CASSQELPGSPLHF. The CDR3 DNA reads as TGTGCCAGCAGCCAAGAATTACCCGGGTCACCCCTCCACTTT.

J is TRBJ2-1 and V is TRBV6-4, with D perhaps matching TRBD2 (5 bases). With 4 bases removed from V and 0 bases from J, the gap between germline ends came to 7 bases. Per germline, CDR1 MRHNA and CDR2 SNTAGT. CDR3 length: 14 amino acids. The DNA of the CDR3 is TGTGCCAGCAGTGTAGGGAGCTCCTACAATGAGCAGTTCTTC. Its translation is CASSVGSSYNEQFF.

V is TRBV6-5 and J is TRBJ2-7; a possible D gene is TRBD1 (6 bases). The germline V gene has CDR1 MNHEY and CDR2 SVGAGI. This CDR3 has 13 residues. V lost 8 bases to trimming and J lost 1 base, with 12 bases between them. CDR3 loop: CASYRDNSYEQYF. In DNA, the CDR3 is TGTGCCAGCTACCGGGACAATTCCTACGAGCAGTACTTC.

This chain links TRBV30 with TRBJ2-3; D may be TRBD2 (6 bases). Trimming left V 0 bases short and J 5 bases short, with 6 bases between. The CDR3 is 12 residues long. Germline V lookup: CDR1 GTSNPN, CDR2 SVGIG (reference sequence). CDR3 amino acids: CAWSVSGDTQYF. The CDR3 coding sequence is TGTGCCTGGAGTGTTAGCGGAGATACGCAGTATTTT.

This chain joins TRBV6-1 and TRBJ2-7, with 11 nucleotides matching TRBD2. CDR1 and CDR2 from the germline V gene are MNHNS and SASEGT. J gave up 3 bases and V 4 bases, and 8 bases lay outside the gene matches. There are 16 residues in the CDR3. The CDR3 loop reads CASSALAGENRYEQYF. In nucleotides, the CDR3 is TGTGCCAGCAGTGCACTAGCGGGGGAAAACCGCTACGAGCAGTACTTC.

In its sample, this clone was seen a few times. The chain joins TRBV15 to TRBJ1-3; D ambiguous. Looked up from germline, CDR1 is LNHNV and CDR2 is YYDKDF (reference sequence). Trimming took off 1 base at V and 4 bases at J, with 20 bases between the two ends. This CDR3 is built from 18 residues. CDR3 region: CATSRGISLRRMGNTIYF. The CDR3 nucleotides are TGTGCCACCAGCAGAGGAATCTCACTACGGAGAATGGGAAACACCATATATTTT. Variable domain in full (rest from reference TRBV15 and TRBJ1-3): DAMVIQNPRYQVTQFGKPVTLSCSQTLNHNVMYWYQQKSSQAPKLLFHYYDKDFNNEADTPDNFQSRRPNTSFCFLDIRSPGLGDTAMYLCATSRGISLRRMGNTIYFGEGSWLTVV.

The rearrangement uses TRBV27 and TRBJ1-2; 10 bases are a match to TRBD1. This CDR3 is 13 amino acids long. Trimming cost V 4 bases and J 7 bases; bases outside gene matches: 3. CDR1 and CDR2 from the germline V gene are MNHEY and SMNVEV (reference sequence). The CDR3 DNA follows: TGTGCCAGCAGTTCGACAGGGGGCCTTGGCTACACCTTC. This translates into CASSSTGGLGYTF.

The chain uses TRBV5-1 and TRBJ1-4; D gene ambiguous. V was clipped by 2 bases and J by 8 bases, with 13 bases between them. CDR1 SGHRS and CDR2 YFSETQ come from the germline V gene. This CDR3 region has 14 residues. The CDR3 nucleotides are TGCGCCAGCAGCTTAAGTGAGGGTTACGAAAAACTGTTTTTT. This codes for CASSLSEGYEKLFF.

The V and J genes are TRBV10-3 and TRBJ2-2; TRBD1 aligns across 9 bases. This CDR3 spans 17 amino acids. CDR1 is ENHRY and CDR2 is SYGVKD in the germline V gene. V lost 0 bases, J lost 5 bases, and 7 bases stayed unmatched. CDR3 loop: CAISESGTGSGTGELFF. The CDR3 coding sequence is TGTGCCATCAGTGAGTCGGGGACAGGGTCAGGAACCGGGGAGCTGTTTTTT.

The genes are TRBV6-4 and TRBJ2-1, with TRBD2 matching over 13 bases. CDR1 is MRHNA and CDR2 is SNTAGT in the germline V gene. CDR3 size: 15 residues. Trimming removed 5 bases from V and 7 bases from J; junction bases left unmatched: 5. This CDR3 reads CASSTSGGAQNEQFF. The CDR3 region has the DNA TGTGCCAGCAGTACTAGCGGGGGGGCCCAAAATGAGCAGTTCTTC.

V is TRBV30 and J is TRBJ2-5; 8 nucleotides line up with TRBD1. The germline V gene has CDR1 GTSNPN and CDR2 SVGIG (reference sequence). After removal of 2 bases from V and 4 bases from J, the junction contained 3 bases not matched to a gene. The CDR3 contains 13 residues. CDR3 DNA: TGTGCCTGGAGTTACGGACAGGGAGAGACCCAGTACTTC. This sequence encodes CAWSYGQGETQYF.

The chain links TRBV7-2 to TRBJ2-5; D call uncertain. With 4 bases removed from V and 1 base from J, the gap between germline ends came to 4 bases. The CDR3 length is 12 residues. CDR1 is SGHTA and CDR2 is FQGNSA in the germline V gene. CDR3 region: CASSSSQETQYF. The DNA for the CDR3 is TGTGCCAGCAGCTCCTCCCAAGAGACCCAGTACTTC.